The 9 T cell receptor beta chains presented below share a single source sample, sequenced in a study of Ad26.COV2.S vaccination and SARS-CoV-2 variants (dated by TCRdb to the early 2020s). Library preparation was by the immunoSEQ multiplex PCR assay. The source is immuneACCESS, and TCRdb retained only in-frame sequences with V and J called. Part of the clones is not carried over; for the studies checked, unresolved V genes explain less than half of this, and the remainder is unexplained. Within this sample are approximately 400,000 clones, with approximately 84% of them counted one time only. Roughly 3.1% of the sample rests with the top ten. The treatment or condition label, as the study defines it: 19 received Ad26.COV2.S at low or high dose, single or two shots; five or six received placebo; per-sample allocation not given. Repertoires of vaccine and placebo recipients were sequenced from samples taken on day 63 after the first injection.

Sequenced material: peripheral blood, taken in a trial of Ad26.COV2.S vaccine versus placebo. The source of these receptors is a person aged 18-65 years who received the Ad26.COV2.S COVID-19 vaccine or a placebo.

The V call is TRBV6-2 or TRBV6-3, the J call TRBJ2-5; perhaps TRBD1 as D (7 bases). Germline V CDR1 and CDR2: MNHEY, SVGEGT. The germline V and J ends were trimmed by 2 bases and 1 base, with 11 bases remaining between them. The CDR3 extends over 15 amino acids. CDR3 region: CASSYPGGGQETQYF. CDR3 sequence (DNA): TGTGCCAGCAGTTACCCAGGGGGAGGCCAAGAGACCCAGTACTTC.

The V and J genes are TRBV7-9 and TRBJ2-5; D may be TRBD2 (6 bases). The CDR3 sequence is 14 residues long. The germline V gene has CDR1 SEHNR and CDR2 FQNEAQ (reference sequence). Trimming pared 5 bases from V and 1 base from J, leaving 11 bases between. The chain's CDR3 is CASSTGLSQETQYF. CDR3 DNA sequence: TGTGCCAGCAGCACGGGACTCTCCCAAGAGACCCAGTACTTC.

In DNA form, the CDR3 reads TGTGCCAGCAGTTTACCGGGGGAGGTTCAGCCCCAGCATTTT. This translates into CASSLPGEVQPQHF. The chain couples TRBV28 to TRBJ1-5; D perhaps matches TRBD1 (5 bases). Germline assignment: CDR1 MDHEN and CDR2 SYDVKM. V dropped 2 bases and J dropped 6 bases, with 11 bases sitting between them. The length of the CDR3 is 14 residues.

The chain couples TRBV11-2 to TRBJ2-1; 7 bases map to TRBD1. The J segment lost 4 bases and the V segment lost 4 bases, leaving 7 bases of the junction unmatched. The CDR3 sequence is 15 residues long. Germline CDR1 and CDR2: SGHAT and FQNNGV. CDR3 sequence: CASSSGTAKYNEQFF. As DNA, the CDR3 is TGTGCCAGCAGCTCCGGGACAGCGAAATACAATGAGCAGTTCTTC.

In its sample, this clone was seen once. The V gene is TRBV27, the J gene TRBJ1-4, with TRBD1 as a possible D gene (6 bases). CDR1 and CDR2 (germline): MNHEY, SMNVEV (reference sequence). The V gene lost 3 bases and the J gene lost 1 base, with 12 bases spanning the gap. The CDR3 sequence is 16 residues long. CDR3 sequence reads: CASSFPGGGTNEKLFF. The CDR3 nucleotides read TGTGCCAGCAGTTTTCCCGGAGGGGGAACTAATGAAAAACTGTTTTTT.

The chain links TRBV6-2 or TRBV6-3 to TRBJ1-1; 10 positions match TRBD1. Unmatched junction bases numbered 7, after V lost 2 bases and J lost 10 bases. Germline lookup yields CDR1 MNHEY and CDR2 SVGEGT. There are 14 residues in the CDR3. CDR3 sequence reads: CASSYEGQGNRAFF. The CDR3 DNA reads as TGTGCCAGCAGTTACGAGGGACAGGGGAATCGAGCTTTCTTT.

This sequence joins TRBV7-9 and TRBJ2-3; 10 bases agree with TRBD2. The CDR3 runs 15 residues. Germline V gene sequence: CDR1 SEHNR, CDR2 FQNEAQ (reference sequence). The ends lost 5 bases at V and 3 bases at J; junction bases unmatched: 5. For the CDR3, the DNA is TGTGCCAGCAGCCCCGGACTAGCGGATACAGATACGCAGTATTTT. Encoded protein: CASSPGLADTDTQYF.

This chain uses TRBV18 with TRBJ1-2; perhaps TRBD1 as D (6 bases). The CDR3 contains 16 residues. Trimming removed 0 bases at V and 0 bases at J, with 11 bases between. Germline-derived CDR1 and CDR2 are KGHSH and LQKENI. The CDR3 DNA sequence: TGTGCCAGCTCACCACCTTTACGGACAGCTAACTATGGCTACACCTTC. It encodes CASSPPLRTANYGYTF.

V and J are TRBV4-1 and TRBJ2-7, with unresolved D. The V gene's germline CDR1 is MGHRA and CDR2 YSYEKL. The CDR3 sequence is 14 residues long. The V end was cut by 5 bases, the J end by 2 bases, with 13 bases between. The CDR3 DNA follows: TGCGCCAGCAGCAGCGCGTCGGGTGCCTACGAGCAGTACTTC. Translated, it gives CASSSASGAYEQYF.